This record covers a single T cell receptor (beta chain). Its antigen is currently unknown. These data are taken from a study of cytomegalovirus exposure and HLA in healthy donors. General study findings and limits: In a later analysis, V- and J-gene trimming of beta chains associated with a DCLRE1C missense variant, replicated independently. Several of the most significant clusters appeared linked to common viral pathogens, based on a later analysis. In the analysis, some V segments, TRBV6-2 and TRBV6-3 included, were excluded as indistinguishable. Upon later analysis, HLA-associated TCR beta chains proved more clonally expanded than other, equally common chains.

In germline, CDR1 is SGDLS, CDR2 YYNGEE. The V gene lost 3 bases and the J gene lost 0 bases, with 18 bases spanning the gap. The CDR3 runs to 17 residues. Use of 60 Vbeta and 13 Jbeta primers characterized the PCR. Assay: immunoSEQ multiplex PCR; the TCRdb copy retains only in-frame clones and omits some. The sample consists of 75,000 to 90,000 clones, around 81% of them appearing once. Sequencing was done on a sample of PBMCs. This sequence originates from a male donor in good health and CMV-seropositive. This rearrangement joins TRBV9 to TRBJ1-2; D unresolved. CDR3 DNA: TGTGCCAGCAGCGCACCCGCCGGGGTCTTCTCTAACTATGGCTACACCTTC. Protein sequence: CASSAPAGVFSNYGYTF.